This T cell receptor beta chain originates from a study of T cells in Graves' hyperthyroidism and ophthalmopathy. Germline CDR1 and CDR2: SGHDT and YYEEEE. Trimming cost V 0 bases and J 5 bases, with 5 bases left between them. CDR3 length: 13 residues. Graves' hyperthyroidism was deemed stable given no ophthalmopathy progression within 18 months. This clonotype was seen many times. Researchers took RNA transcripts and amplified the TCR beta CDR3 regions from them. An initial round of RT-PCR targeting the TCR CDR3 relied on the HTBI primer set. TCRdb independently ran MiXCR on the multiplex PCR reads; one entry per CDR3 protein. The sample records roughly 700,000 distinct CDR3 sequences, 11% to 15% being singletons.

The receptor was derived from a woman younger than 35 with Graves' hyperthyroidism. The V call is TRBV5-6, the J call TRBJ1-4; no definite D call. Source material: blood. The CDR3 spells CASSLGGNEKLFF. The CDR3 nucleotides are TGTGCCAGCAGCTTGGGCGGGAATGAAAAACTGTTTTTT.